These T cell receptor beta chains were read from a single sample in a study of T cell responses to AZD1222 COVID-19 vaccine. This table comes from immunoSEQ multiplex PCR, and its TCRdb copy is limited to in-frame clones, with some not included. The table includes about 35,000 clones, 80% to 90% detected once. Sequences were derived from peripheral blood, sampled 28 days after the second AZD1222 dose. The receptors originated from an adult who received the AZD1222 COVID-19 vaccine. CDR3s include the opening cysteine and the closing phenylalanine or tryptophan. The D gene is left open where the match is weak. Clone size, where shown, is once, few, many, or a class for clones that have expanded.

-	TRBV7-8	TRBJ1-2	-	TGTGCCAGCAGCCCCTCGATAGGAGAAGTGCTGGATGGCTACACCTTC	CASSPSIGEVLDGYTF
-	TRBV6-1	TRBJ1-2	-	TGTGCCAGCAGTGAAGCGCTTATCGGGACAACTGGCTACACCTTC	CASSEALIGTTGYTF
-	TRBV10-2	TRBJ1-5	-	TGCGCCAGCAGTGCGGCAGGGGCTTACCAGCCCCAGCATTTT	CASSAAGAYQPQHF
few	TRBV19	TRBJ2-1	TRBD2	TGTGCCAGTAGTACCTGGGCCCTAGCGGGGGGTATCGATGAGCAGTTCTTC	CASSTWALAGGIDEQFF
-	TRBV5-1	TRBJ1-6	-	TGCGCCAGCGGCGAATCTCCCCTGGGGACTGATAATTCACCCCTCCACTTT	CASGESPLGTDNSPLHF
-	TRBV3-1/TRBV3-2	TRBJ1-4	-	TGTGCCAGCAGCCAAGAGCTTGCTGCAACTAATGAAAAACTGTTTTTT	CASSQELAATNEKLFF
-	TRBV12-3/TRBV12-4	TRBJ2-7	-	TGTGCCAGCAGTTCTGGGGCGGGGGAGCAGTACTTC	CASSSGAGEQYF
-	TRBV6-1	TRBJ1-6	TRBD1	TGTGCCAGCAGTGAGGGACAGTCCCCTAATTCACCCCTCCACTTT	CASSEGQSPNSPLHF
few	TRBV7-9	TRBJ2-5	-	TGTGCCAGCAGCTTATGGAAGCAGGGTCTAGAGACCCAGTACTTC	CASSLWKQGLETQYF
few	TRBV29-1	TRBJ2-7	-	TGCAGCGTTGCCTCCCCAGGGGTTATGGAGGAGCAGTACTTC	CSVASPGVMEEQYF
-	TRBV12-5	TRBJ2-1	-	TGTGCTAGTGTACGGGCTTGGAATGAGCAGTTCTTC	CASVRAWNEQFF
-	TRBV3-1/TRBV3-2	TRBJ2-2	-	TGTGCCAGCAGCCAAGATCATGGGACGGGTAGCACCGGGGAGCTGTTTTTT	CASSQDHGTGSTGELFF
-	TRBV16	TRBJ1-1	-	TGTGCCAGCAGCCACGACAGGAGGAACACTGAAGCTTTCTTT	CASSHDRRNTEAFF
few	TRBV12-5	TRBJ2-1	TRBD2	TGTGCTAGTGCCACCGGGACTAGCGGAAATGAGCAGTTCTTC	CASATGTSGNEQFF
-	TRBV20-1	TRBJ2-5	TRBD2	TGCAGTGCTAGTTGGGGTAGCGGGGGATCCCAGGAGACCCAGTACTTC	CSASWGSGGSQETQYF
-	TRBV29-1	TRBJ1-2	-	TGCAGCGTTCCCGACCGGGGTCCCTATGGCTACACCTTC	CSVPDRGPYGYTF
-	TRBV21-1	TRBJ1-1	-	TGTGCCAGCAGCCGTAGGGTCGTGGTCACTGAAGCTTTCTTT	CASSRRVVVTEAFF
-	TRBV3-1/TRBV3-2	TRBJ1-1	-	TGTGCCAGCAGCCAGGGGGATTGGACTGAAGCTTTCTTT	CASSQGDWTEAFF
-	TRBV28	TRBJ1-5	-	TGTGCCAGCACCCCCCCGGGGAGGGGTCCCAATCAGCCCCAGCATTTT	CASTPPGRGPNQPQHF
-	TRBV6-5	TRBJ1-3	-	TGTGCCACCCATCCCTCGGCAGGTTATGGAAACACCATATATTTT	CATHPSAGYGNTIYF
-	TRBV7-2	TRBJ2-1	TRBD1	TGTGCCAGCAGCTTAGTTGGGACAGGGAGTTTCAATGAGCAGTTCTTC	CASSLVGTGSFNEQFF
-	TRBV5-1	TRBJ1-4	-	TGCGCCAGCAGCGGCGGACTTACAACTAATGAAAAACTGTTTTTT	CASSGGLTTNEKLFF
-	TRBV28	TRBJ1-2	-	TGTGCCAGCAGTTCCCCGGGCTCTAACTATGGCTACACCTTC	CASSSPGSNYGYTF
-	TRBV6-5	TRBJ2-7	TRBD2	TGTGCCAGCACCGAAAAGACTAGCGGTAGCTACGAGCAGTACTTC	CASTEKTSGSYEQYF
-	TRBV7-8	TRBJ2-7	-	TGTGCCAGCAGCTTAGCGCGTTCCAGTTCCCACGAGCAGTACTTC	CASSLARSSSHEQYF
-	TRBV21-1	TRBJ1-5	-	TGTGCCAGCAGCAGTAGGACAGGGCTTCTGCCCCAGCATTTT	CASSSRTGLLPQHF
-	TRBV2	TRBJ1-3	-	TGTGCCAGCGGGTTAGAGCGGGTTGCTGGAAACACCATATATTTT	CASGLERVAGNTIYF
-	TRBV4-1	TRBJ2-7	TRBD2	TGCGCCAGCAGCCGAGTTACCCCCGGGACTACCCTCGACTACGAGCAGTACTTC	CASSRVTPGTTLDYEQYF
-	TRBV7-2	TRBJ1-4	TRBD1	TGTGCCAGCAGTCCGGGGAGGGGGCGGACAACTAATGAAAAACTGTTTTTT	CASSPGRGRTTNEKLFF
-	TRBV5-1	TRBJ1-1	-	TGCGCCAGCAGCTTGGCCGGGGAGGGGGTAGGTACTGAAGCTTTCTTT	CASSLAGEGVGTEAFF
-	TRBV3-1/TRBV3-2	TRBJ2-3	-	TGTGCCAGCAGCCAGGAGGGGGGTACAGATACGCAGTATTTT	CASSQEGGTDTQYF
-	TRBV7-2	TRBJ2-1	-	TGTGCCAGCAGCTTAGTCCCCAGGGACGATGAGCAGTTCTTC	CASSLVPRDDEQFF
few	TRBV5-5	TRBJ1-2	-	TGTGCCAGCAGCCCCGGAGACTTAAGCTATGGCTACACCTTC	CASSPGDLSYGYTF
-	TRBV2	TRBJ2-1	-	TGTGCCAGCAGTGGGGACGTAGGGACATTAACGGGAGACAATGAGCAGTTCTTC	CASSGDVGTLTGDNEQFF
-	TRBV28	TRBJ2-2	TRBD2	TGTGCCAGCAGTTTGATAGCGGGGGGGACCGGGGAGCTGTTTTTT	CASSLIAGGTGELFF
-	TRBV28	TRBJ1-4	-	TGTGCCAGCAGGGAGACAGGAAGAAGGGAAAAACTGTTTTTT	CASRETGRREKLFF
-	TRBV19	TRBJ2-1	-	TGTGCCAGTAGTGTCGGGGGCCGGGGGAATGAGCAGTTCTTC	CASSVGGRGNEQFF
few	TRBV7-9	TRBJ2-1	TRBD2	TGTGCCAGCAGCTTACCGCGGCGACTAGCGGGAGCGGAGAGTGAGCAGTTCTTC	CASSLPRRLAGAESEQFF
-	TRBV3-1/TRBV3-2	TRBJ2-7	-	TGTGCCAGCAGCTCCTGGGGCGCCCCCTTTTACGAGCAGTACTTC	CASSSWGAPFYEQYF
-	TRBV7-2	TRBJ2-2	TRBD2	TGTGCCAGCAGCTTAGAACTAGCGGCTCGCACCGGGGAGCTGTTTTTT	CASSLELAARTGELFF
-	TRBV7-3	TRBJ2-1	TRBD2	TGTGCCAGCAGCTTAGCGGGAGGTGAGCAGTTCTTC	CASSLAGGEQFF
-	TRBV27	TRBJ1-2	-	TGTGCCAGCAGTTTATCGGGGGGACTTGGGGGCTACACCTTC	CASSLSGGLGGYTF
once	TRBV3-1/TRBV3-2	TRBJ2-3	-	TGTGCCAGCAGCCCCCGGGCTAGTCAGACAGATACGCAGTATTTT	CASSPRASQTDTQYF
-	TRBV18	TRBJ1-2	-	TGTGCCAGCTCACACCGGGACGGAGGCTATGGCTACACCTTC	CASSHRDGGYGYTF
few	TRBV5-1	TRBJ1-6	-	TGCGCCAGCAGCTTGGTACGGGACTATAATTCACCCCTCCACTTT	CASSLVRDYNSPLHF
-	TRBV6-5	TRBJ2-3	TRBD1	TGTGCCAGCAGGTTGGGACAGGGAATAACAGATACGCAGTATTTT	CASRLGQGITDTQYF
-	TRBV7-9	TRBJ2-1	-	TGTGCCAGCAGCCCCGGATACAATGAGCAGTTCTTC	CASSPGYNEQFF
-	TRBV5-5	TRBJ1-4	-	TGTGCCAGCACCCTAGAATTGGTTTACGAAAAACTGTTTTTT	CASTLELVYEKLFF
-	TRBV6-5	TRBJ1-4	-	TGTGCCAGCAGTTACTCTGCCAGCCTAGTAGGTGAAAAACTGTTTTTT	CASSYSASLVGEKLFF